This T cell receptor (beta chain) is drawn from a study of T cells in Graves' hyperthyroidism and ophthalmopathy. This clonotype was seen many times. The V end was cut by 6 bases, the J end by 0 bases, with 8 bases between. The length of the CDR3 is 13 residues. Germline values: CDR1 SNHLY, CDR2 FYNNEI. TCR beta CDR3 region amplification was performed from RNA transcripts. Initially, a first-round RT-PCR of the TCR CDR3 employed the HTBI primer set. MiXCR, applied by TCRdb to the multiplex PCR reads, yields one record per CDR3 protein. The data hold 250,000 to 300,000 distinct CDR3 sequences, with just over 14% observed a single time. Hyperthyroidism in the patients, aged 18 to 65, was newly diagnosed and under 2 months in duration.

The sequenced sample consisted of blood. This sequence originates from a woman aged 40-49 years with Graves' hyperthyroidism that later progressed to Graves' ophthalmopathy. This chain connects TRBV2 to TRBJ1-1; possible D gene TRBD1, 5 bases. The CDR3 nucleotides are TGTGCCAGCAGAGGGGACGTGAACACTGAAGCTTTCTTT. This sequence encodes CASRGDVNTEAFF.